What follows are 16 T cell receptor beta chains derived from one specimen sequenced in a study of blood T cells in healthy people across ages. The authors ran a second PCR of about 7 to 11 cycles using a sample-barcoded 5' primer and a J-beta primer mix. TCRdb independently ran MiXCR on the 5' RACE reads; one entry per CDR3 protein. Here the sample spans approximately 900,000 distinct CDR3 sequences, about 29% being singletons. These data were also filed under a second study, of T cells of mothers and their children.

The sequenced sample was blood. These TCRs come from a woman in her forties in good health.

The chain couples TRBV7-9 to TRBJ2-1, with 15 nucleotides matching TRBD2. Losses at the gene ends were 5 bases for V and 8 bases for J; bases not matched to a gene: 10. Germline V lookup: CDR1 SEHNR, CDR2 FQNEAQ (reference sequence). The CDR3 runs to 17 residues. The CDR3 DNA is TGTGCCAGCAGCCCCCTGAGGGGACTAGCGGGGGGACATGAGCAGTTCTTC. This translates into CASSPLRGLAGGHEQFF.

This chain connects TRBV6-4 to TRBJ2-1; 10 nucleotides align to TRBD2. Germline lookup yields CDR1 MRHNA and CDR2 SNTAGT. This CDR3 has 17 amino acids. V was clipped by 4 bases and J by 5 bases; unmatched bases: 11. CDR3 sequence (DNA): TGTGCCAGCAGTGCTCCGACCCCTAGCGGGGGCGACAATGAGCAGTTCTTC. This gives the protein CASSAPTPSGGDNEQFF.

Here the CDR3 DNA reads TGCGCCAGCAGCTTGGGACTAGCGGGGGAGGCCAAAAACATTCAGTACTTC. It yields the protein CASSLGLAGEAKNIQYF. The chain carries TRBV5-1 and TRBJ2-4; 12 bases map to TRBD2. The ends lost 0 bases at V and 1 base at J; junction bases unmatched: 2. The CDR3 totals 17 residues. From germline, CDR1 is SGHRS and CDR2 YFSETQ.

The chain combines TRBV7-9 with TRBJ1-6; D unclear. CDR1 is SEHNR, CDR2 FQNEAQ, per germline (reference sequence). The CDR3 runs to 13 residues. Trimming pared 5 bases from V and 5 bases from J, leaving 7 bases between. The CDR3 DNA reads as TGTGCCAGCAGCCCAGCGGATAATTCACCCCTCCACTTT. Translation gives CASSPADNSPLHF.

Comment on this clonotype: A much bigger clone sits one base away, suggesting this may be a read error. The J gene is TRBJ2-3, the V gene TRBV20-1, with 9 bases identical to TRBD1. Germline CDR1 DFQATT, CDR2 SNEGSKA (reference sequence). V was clipped by 5 bases and J by 5 bases; unmatched bases: 11. The CDR3 has 15 residues. The CDR3 reads CSAPRRDREVDTQYF. CDR3 sequence (DNA): TGCAGTGCTCCGCGCCGGGACAGGGAGGTAGATACGCAGTATTTT.

The table lists this clonotype with a few counts. The rearrangement links TRBV12-5 to TRBJ2-3; TRBD2 matches at 10 bases. J lost 2 bases, V lost 4 bases, and 9 bases had no gene match. The CDR3 consists of 17 residues. The V gene's germline CDR1 is LGHNT and CDR2 FRNRAP. The CDR3 region is CASGSPPLAGVTDTQYF. DNA for the CDR3: TGTGCTAGTGGTTCCCCCCCCCTAGCGGGGGTCACAGATACGCAGTATTTT.

This clonotype was observed many times. The rearrangement joins TRBV28 to TRBJ2-7; D gene unclear. CDR1 and CDR2 (germline): MDHEN, SYDVKM. V was clipped by 5 bases and J by 2 bases, with 7 bases between them. CDR3 length: 12 amino acids. CDR3 protein: CASSQPAYEQYF. As DNA, the CDR3 is TGTGCCAGCAGTCAACCCGCCTACGAGCAGTACTTC.

CDR3 in amino acids: CSVRAGRNRPQHF. CDR3 nucleotides: TGCAGCGTGAGGGCAGGGAGGAATAGGCCCCAGCATTTT. The V gene is TRBV29-1, the J gene TRBJ1-5; D is possibly TRBD1 (5 bases). CDR1 SQVTM and CDR2 ANQGSEA come from the germline V gene. V dropped 6 bases and J dropped 9 bases, with 18 bases sitting between them. This CDR3 has 13 residues. Complete variable domain (other parts from reference TRBV29-1 and TRBJ1-5): SAVISQKPSRDICQRGTSLTIQCQVDSQVTMMFWYRQQPGQSLTLIATANQGSEATYESGFVIDKFPISRPNLTFSTLTVSNMSPEDSSIYLCSVRAGRNRPQHFGDGTRLSIL.

V usage is TRBV5-1 and J usage is TRBJ2-1; no clear D gene. This CDR3 has 18 residues. Trimming took off 1 base at V and 0 bases at J, with 17 bases between the two ends. Germline CDR1 reads SGHRS; CDR2 reads YFSETQ. CDR3 in amino acids: CASSLPAIQRRSYNEQFF. The CDR3 DNA reads as TGCGCCAGCAGCTTGCCGGCCATCCAACGCCGCTCCTACAATGAGCAGTTCTTC.

The chain joins TRBV9 to TRBJ2-5; D gene uncertain. This CDR3 spans 15 amino acids. The germline CDR1 and CDR2 sequences are SGDLS and YYNGEE. V lost 0 bases and J lost 3, with 12 bases in between. The CDR3, as DNA: TGTGCCAGCAGCGTAGTAGGGTTCGGTAAAGAGACCCAGTACTTC. Protein sequence: CASSVVGFGKETQYF.

This clonotype was counted many times. V gene TRBV28 combines with J gene TRBJ2-7; possibly TRBD2 for D (6 bases). The CDR3 runs to 15 residues. CDR1 and CDR2 from the germline V gene are MDHEN and SYDVKM. V lost 2 bases and J 0 bases, leaving 11 bases between the germline ends. The CDR3 reads CASSLGGTGSYEQYF. The CDR3 region has the DNA TGTGCCAGCAGTTTAGGCGGGACGGGCTCCTACGAGCAGTACTTC.

This clonotype was seen only a few times. The V call is TRBV11-2, the J call TRBJ2-7; 7 positions agree with TRBD1. The CDR3 extends over 15 amino acids. The germline V gene encodes CDR1 SGHAT and CDR2 FQNNGV. The V and J ends lost 4 bases and 2 bases, in that order; junction bases with no gene match: 8. The CDR3 DNA sequence: TGTGCCAGCAGCTCAGTTCGACAGGGACCCTACGAGCAGTACTTC. Translation: CASSSVRQGPYEQYF.

The rearrangement uses TRBV5-6 and TRBJ1-2, with no clear D. The CDR3 totals 14 residues. CDR1 and CDR2 (germline): SGHDT, YYEEEE. The V end was cut by 0 bases, the J end by 7 bases, with 13 bases between. CDR3: CASSLGGIGSGYTF. CDR3 nucleotides: TGTGCCAGCAGCTTGGGAGGAATCGGGAGTGGCTACACCTTC.

There are many counts of this clonotype. The V gene is TRBV5-1, the J gene TRBJ2-2; D unclear. This CDR3 region has 13 residues. Between the trimmed V and J ends, which lost 4 bases and 4 bases, there was a span of 8 bases. CDR1 SGHRS and CDR2 YFSETQ come from the germline V gene. The CDR3 is CASSPGGTGELFF. For the CDR3, the DNA is TGCGCCAGCAGCCCAGGTGGCACCGGGGAGCTGTTTTTT.

The V gene is TRBV28, the J gene TRBJ1-5; D is unclear. V was cut by 5 bases and J by 10 bases, with 6 bases left in between. CDR1 and CDR2 (germline): MDHEN, SYDVKM. The CDR3 has 10 residues. CDR3 in DNA: TGTGCCAGCAGTCCCCCTCCCCAGCATTTT. It encodes CASSPPPQHF.

This chain links TRBV7-2 with TRBJ2-5; 9 bases match TRBD2. Germline V gene lookup returns CDR1 SGHTA and CDR2 FQGNSA. CDR3 size: 17 residues. With 5 bases clipped from V and 5 bases from J, the junction kept 15 bases outside the gene matches. CDR3 DNA: TGTGCCAGCAGCACCCGGACTGGCGGGGGGGCGGGGGAGACCCAGTACTTC. Translation gives CASSTRTGGGAGETQYF.